These 8 T cell receptor beta chains originate from one sample sequenced in a study of T cells in Graves' hyperthyroidism and ophthalmopathy. The investigators amplified TCR beta CDR3 regions from RNA transcripts. First-round RT-PCR with HTBI primers amplified the TCR CDR3 region. Each CDR3 protein gets one entry after TCRdb re-called the multiplex PCR reads with MiXCR. The sample records a few hundred thousand distinct CDR3 sequences, more than 15% being singletons. Source material: blood. The receptors here all came from a woman aged 25-40 years with Graves' ophthalmopathy.

This chain uses TRBV9 with TRBJ1-4; 9 bases line up with TRBD1. V shed 4 bases and J 4 bases; nucleotides not matched to a gene: 5. This CDR3 has 15 residues. Germline V CDR1 and CDR2: SGDLS, YYNGEE. As DNA, the CDR3 is TGTGCCAGCAGCAGGGGACAGGGCCTTAATGAAAAACTGTTTTTT. Translated, it gives CASSRGQGLNEKLFF.

This chain joins TRBV5-8 and TRBJ1-4, with TRBD1 identical over 12 bases. CDR1 is SGHTS and CDR2 is YDEGEE in the germline V gene. This CDR3 is built from 14 residues. V dropped 4 bases and J dropped 8; count of bases not matched to a gene: 3. CDR3 nucleotides: TGTGCCAGCAGCCTGGGACAGGGGGCAGAAAAACTGTTTTTT. This translates into CASSLGQGAEKLFF.

This clonotype was observed at least ten times. This chain uses TRBV28 with TRBJ2-3; unclear D gene. Germline V gene lookup returns CDR1 MDHEN and CDR2 SYDVKM. V gave up 4 bases and J gave up 7 bases, with 18 bases separating them. CDR3 length equals 15 residues. CDR3: CASSSPGSLVNTQYF. The DNA for the CDR3 is TGTGCCAGCAGTTCTCCCGGGTCCCTCGTTAATACGCAGTATTTT. The full variable domain, in which reference TRBV28 and TRBJ2-3 provide the parts outside the CDR3, is DVKVTQSSRYLVKRTGEKVFLECVQDMDHENMFWYRQDPGLGLRLIYFSYDVKMKEKGDIPEGYSVSREKKERFSLILESASTNQTSMYLCASSSPGSLVNTQYFGPGTRLTVL.

J is TRBJ1-5 and V is TRBV5-1; the D is unclear. The CDR3 is made up of 15 amino acids. Germline CDR1 SGHRS, CDR2 YFSETQ. V dropped 3 bases and J dropped 2 bases, with 12 bases sitting between them. The CDR3 is CASSSFRSGNQPQHF. CDR3 bases: TGCGCCAGCAGCTCTTTTAGGTCGGGCAATCAGCCCCAGCATTTT.

This clonotype was recorded at least ten times. V gene TRBV5-1 combines with J gene TRBJ2-7, with 14 bases identical to TRBD2. Germline CDR1 is SGHRS and CDR2 is YFSETQ. There are 17 residues in the CDR3. V shed 4 bases and J 5 bases; nucleotides not matched to a gene: 11. In nucleotides, the CDR3 is TGCGCCAGCAGCCGTACCGGGACTAGCGGGAGTCAACACGAGCAGTACTTC. It is translated as CASSRTGTSGSQHEQYF.

Only a few counts were recorded for this clonotype. The V gene is TRBV18, the J gene TRBJ2-2; no clear D gene. The CDR3 runs 12 residues. The germline V gene has CDR1 KGHSH and CDR2 LQKENI. Trimming took off 8 bases at V and 7 bases at J, with 11 bases between the two ends. CDR3 DNA: TGTGCCAGCAGTGACTTTGTCGGGGAGCTGTTTTTT. It is translated as CASSDFVGELFF.

The chain is built from TRBV18 and TRBJ2-3; D not resolved. The CDR3 covers 11 residues. Germline V gene data show CDR1 as KGHSH and CDR2 as LQKENI. The V end lost 2 bases, the J end lost 8 bases, and 5 bases lay between the germline ends. The CDR3 here is CASSPEATQYF. CDR3 sequence (DNA): TGTGCCAGCTCACCAGAGGCTACGCAGTATTTT. The full variable domain, completed using reference TRBV18 and TRBJ2-3, is NAGVMQNPRHLVRRRGQEARLRCSPMKGHSHVYWYRQLPEEGLKFMVYLQKENIIDESGMPKERFSAEFPKEGPSILRIQQVVRGDSAAYFCASSPEATQYFGPGTRLTVL.

A word on this clonotype: This may stem from a read error, because a much larger clone lies one nucleotide away. This chain joins TRBV12-5 and TRBJ2-2; D may be TRBD2 (6 bases). The CDR3 extends over 20 amino acids. Germline V CDR1 and CDR2: LGHNT, FRNRAP. The CDR3 sequence: CASGSYLTAGPFLDTGEPFF. CDR3 nucleotide sequence: TGTGCTAGTGGTTCCTACCTGACAGCGGGTCCTTTCTTGGACACCGGGGAGCCGTTTTTT.